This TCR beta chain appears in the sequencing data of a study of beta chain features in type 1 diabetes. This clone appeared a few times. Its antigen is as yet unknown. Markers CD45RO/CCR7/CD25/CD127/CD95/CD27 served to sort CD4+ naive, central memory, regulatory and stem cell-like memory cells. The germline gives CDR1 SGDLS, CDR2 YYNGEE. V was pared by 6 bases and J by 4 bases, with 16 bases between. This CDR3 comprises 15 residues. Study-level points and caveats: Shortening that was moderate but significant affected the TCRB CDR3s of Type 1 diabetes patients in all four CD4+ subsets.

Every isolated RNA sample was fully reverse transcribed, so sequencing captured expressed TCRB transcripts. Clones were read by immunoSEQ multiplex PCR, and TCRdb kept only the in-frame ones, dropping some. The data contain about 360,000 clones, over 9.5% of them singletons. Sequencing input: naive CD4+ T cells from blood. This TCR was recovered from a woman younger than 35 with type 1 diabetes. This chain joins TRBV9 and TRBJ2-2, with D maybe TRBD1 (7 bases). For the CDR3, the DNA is TGTGCCAGCACAAAGGGGGCTAGCGCCACCGGGGAGCTGTTTTTT. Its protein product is CASTKGASATGELFF.